This T cell receptor beta chain was sequenced for a study of regulatory T cells in long-lasting Graves disease. Trimming removed 8 bases from V and 5 bases from J, with 18 bases in between. Germline CDR1 and CDR2: GTSNPN and SVGIG (reference sequence). The CDR3 runs 13 residues. Study-level results: There was favoring of TRBV28, TRBJ1-2 and TRBJ2-5 in persistent disease.

Library construction for TCR beta used iRepertoire HTBI primers and Arm-PCR of CDR3 regions. Each CDR3 protein is one row after TCRdb ran MiXCR on the multiplex PCR reads. The sample carries some 500,000 distinct CDR3 sequences, roughly 14% recorded once. This clonotype was detected many times. The antigen remains undetermined. Time point here: newly diagnosed GD, antithyroid drugs for less than 3 months. Construction of the TCR library relied on RNA isolated from PBMCs. Graves' disease diagnosis used American Thyroid Association guidelines. The same data also went into a second study, on T cells in Graves' hyperthyroidism and ophthalmopathy. That publication notes: During a first-round RT-PCR of the TCR CDR3, the HTBI primer set was used.

This sequence originates from a man aged 25-45 years with Graves disease. Sequenced material: peripheral blood mononuclear cells (PBMCs), taken at new diagnosis, from a patient treated with antithyroid drugs. The chain combines TRBV30 with TRBJ1-1; the D is unclear. This chain's CDR3 is CARTRGRETEAFF. As DNA, the CDR3 is TGTGCCCGGACTCGAGGGCGGGAGACTGAAGCTTTCTTT.